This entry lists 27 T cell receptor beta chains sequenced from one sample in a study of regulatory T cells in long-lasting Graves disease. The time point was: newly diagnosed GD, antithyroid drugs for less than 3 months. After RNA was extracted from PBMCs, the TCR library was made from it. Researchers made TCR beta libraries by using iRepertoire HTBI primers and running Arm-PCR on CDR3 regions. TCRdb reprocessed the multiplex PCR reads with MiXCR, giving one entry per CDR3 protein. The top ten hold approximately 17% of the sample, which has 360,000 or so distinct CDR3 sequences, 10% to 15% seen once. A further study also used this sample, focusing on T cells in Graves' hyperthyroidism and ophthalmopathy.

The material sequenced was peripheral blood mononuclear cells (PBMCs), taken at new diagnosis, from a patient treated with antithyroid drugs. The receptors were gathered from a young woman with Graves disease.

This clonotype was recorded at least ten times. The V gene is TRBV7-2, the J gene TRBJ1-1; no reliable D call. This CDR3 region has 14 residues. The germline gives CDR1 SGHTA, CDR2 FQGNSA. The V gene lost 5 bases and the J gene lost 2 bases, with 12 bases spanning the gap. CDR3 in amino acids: CASSPPGSNTEAFF. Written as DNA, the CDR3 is TGTGCCAGCAGCCCCCCCGGCTCTAACACTGAAGCTTTCTTT.

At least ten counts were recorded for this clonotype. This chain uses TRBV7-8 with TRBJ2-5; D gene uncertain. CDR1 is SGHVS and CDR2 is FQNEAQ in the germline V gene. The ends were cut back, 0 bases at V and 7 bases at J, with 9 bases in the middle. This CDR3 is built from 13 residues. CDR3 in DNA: TGTGCCAGCAGCTTAGCACACCGGGCGACCCAGTACTTC. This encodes CASSLAHRATQYF. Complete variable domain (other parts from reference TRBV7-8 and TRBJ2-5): GAGVSQSPRYKVAKRGQDVALRCDPISGHVSLFWYQQALGQGPEFLTYFQNEAQLDKSGLPSDRFFAERPEGSVSTLKIQRTQQEDSAVYLCASSLAHRATQYFGPGTRLLVL.

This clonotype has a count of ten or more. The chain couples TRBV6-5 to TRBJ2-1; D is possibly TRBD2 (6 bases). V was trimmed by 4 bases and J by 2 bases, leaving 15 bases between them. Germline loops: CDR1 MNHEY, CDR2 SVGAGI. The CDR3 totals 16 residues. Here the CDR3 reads CASSSLSGLPYNEQFF. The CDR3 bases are TGTGCCAGCAGTTCCCTTAGCGGACTTCCCTACAATGAGCAGTTCTTC.

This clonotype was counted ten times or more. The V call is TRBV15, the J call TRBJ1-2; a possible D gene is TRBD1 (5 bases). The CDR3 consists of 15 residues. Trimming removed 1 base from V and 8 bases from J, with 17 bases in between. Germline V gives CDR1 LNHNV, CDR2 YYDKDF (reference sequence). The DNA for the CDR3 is TGTGCCACCAGCAGAGTCGCGGGAGGCAGGGAGGGCTACACCTTC. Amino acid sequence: CATSRVAGGREGYTF.

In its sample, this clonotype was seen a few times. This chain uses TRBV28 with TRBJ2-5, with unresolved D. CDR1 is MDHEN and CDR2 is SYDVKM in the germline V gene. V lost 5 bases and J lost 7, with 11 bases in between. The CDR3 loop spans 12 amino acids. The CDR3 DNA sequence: TGTGCCAGCAGTCCACCATGGGGGACCCAGTACTTC. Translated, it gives CASSPPWGTQYF.

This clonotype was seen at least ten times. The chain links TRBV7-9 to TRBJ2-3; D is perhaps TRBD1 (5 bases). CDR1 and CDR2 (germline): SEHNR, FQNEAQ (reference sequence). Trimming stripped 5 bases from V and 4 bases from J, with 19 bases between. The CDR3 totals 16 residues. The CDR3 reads CASSHRLGVASDTQYF. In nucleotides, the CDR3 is TGTGCCAGCAGCCACCGCCTAGGGGTCGCATCAGATACGCAGTATTTT.

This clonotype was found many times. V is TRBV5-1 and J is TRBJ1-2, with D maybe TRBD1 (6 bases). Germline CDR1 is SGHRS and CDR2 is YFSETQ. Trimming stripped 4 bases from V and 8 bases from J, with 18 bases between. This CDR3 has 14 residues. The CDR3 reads CASSPGGRGEGYTF. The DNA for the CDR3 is TGCGCCAGCAGCCCCGGGGGCCGGGGAGAAGGCTACACCTTC.

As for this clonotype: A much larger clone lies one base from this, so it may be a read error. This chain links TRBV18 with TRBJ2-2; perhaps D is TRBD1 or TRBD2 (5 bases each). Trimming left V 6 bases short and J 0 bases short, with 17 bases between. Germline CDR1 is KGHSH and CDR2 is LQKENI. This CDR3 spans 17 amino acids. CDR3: CASSRGTARSNTGELFF. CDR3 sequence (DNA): TGTGCCAGCTCCCGAGGGACCGCACGTTCGAACACCGGGGAGCTGTTTTTT. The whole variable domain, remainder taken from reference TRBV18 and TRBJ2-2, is NAGVMQNPRHLVRRRGQEARLRCSPMKGHSHVYWYRQLPEEGLKFMVYLQKENIIDESGMPKERFSAEFPKEGPSILRIQQVVRGDSAAYFCASSRGTARSNTGELFFGEGSRLTVL.

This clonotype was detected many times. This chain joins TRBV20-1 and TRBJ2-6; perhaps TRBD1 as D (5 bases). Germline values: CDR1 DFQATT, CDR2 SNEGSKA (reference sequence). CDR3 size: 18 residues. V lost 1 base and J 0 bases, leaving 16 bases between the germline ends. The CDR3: CSARGARASDSGANVLTF. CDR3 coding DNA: TGCAGTGCTAGAGGGGCCAGGGCGAGCGACTCTGGGGCCAACGTCCTGACTTTC.

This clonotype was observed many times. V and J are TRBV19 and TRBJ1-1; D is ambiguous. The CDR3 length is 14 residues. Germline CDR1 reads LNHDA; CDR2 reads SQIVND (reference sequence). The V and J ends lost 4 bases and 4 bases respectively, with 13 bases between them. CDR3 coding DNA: TGTGCCAGTAGTAATTTTTACTCCCTCACTGAAGCTTTCTTT. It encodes CASSNFYSLTEAFF.

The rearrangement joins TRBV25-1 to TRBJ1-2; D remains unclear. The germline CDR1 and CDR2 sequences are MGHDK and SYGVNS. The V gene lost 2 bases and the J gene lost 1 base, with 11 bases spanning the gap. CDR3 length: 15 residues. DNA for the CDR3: TGTGCCAGCAGTGAAGGAAATTCCCTTAACTATGGCTACACCTTC. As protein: CASSEGNSLNYGYTF.

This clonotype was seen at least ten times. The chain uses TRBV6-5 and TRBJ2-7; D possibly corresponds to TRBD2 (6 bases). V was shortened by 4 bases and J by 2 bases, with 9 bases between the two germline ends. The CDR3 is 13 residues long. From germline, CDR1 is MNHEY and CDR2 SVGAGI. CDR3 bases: TGTGCCAGCAGTTTCCCGGGGGCCTACGAGCAGTACGTC. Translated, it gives CASSFPGAYEQYV.

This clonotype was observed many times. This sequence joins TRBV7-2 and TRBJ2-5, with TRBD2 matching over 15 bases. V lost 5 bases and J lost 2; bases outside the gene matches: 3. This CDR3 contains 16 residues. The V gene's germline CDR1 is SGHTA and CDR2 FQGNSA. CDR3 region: CASSLGLAGGQETQYF. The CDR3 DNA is TGTGCCAGCAGCCTCGGACTAGCGGGAGGGCAAGAGACCCAGTACTTC.

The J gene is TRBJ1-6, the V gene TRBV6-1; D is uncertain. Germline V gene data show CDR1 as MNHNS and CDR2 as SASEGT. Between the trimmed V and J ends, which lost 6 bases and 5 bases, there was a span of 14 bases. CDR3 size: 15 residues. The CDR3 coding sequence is TGTGCCAGCAGGACACGGTGGACGAATAATTCACCCCTCCACTTT. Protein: CASRTRWTNNSPLHF.

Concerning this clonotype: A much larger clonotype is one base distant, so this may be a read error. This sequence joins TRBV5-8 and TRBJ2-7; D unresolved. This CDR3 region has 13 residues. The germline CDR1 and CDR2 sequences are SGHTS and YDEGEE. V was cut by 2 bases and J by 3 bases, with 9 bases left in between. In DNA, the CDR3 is TGTGCCAGCAGCTTTGCACCTCGCTACGAGCAGTACTTC. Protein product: CASSFAPRYEQYF. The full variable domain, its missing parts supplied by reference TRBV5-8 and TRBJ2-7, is EAGVTQSPTHLIKTRGQQATLRCSPISGHTSVYWYQQALGLGLQFLLWYDEGEERNRGNFPPRFSGRQFPNYSSELNVNALELEDSALYLCASSFAPRYEQYFGPGTRLTVT.

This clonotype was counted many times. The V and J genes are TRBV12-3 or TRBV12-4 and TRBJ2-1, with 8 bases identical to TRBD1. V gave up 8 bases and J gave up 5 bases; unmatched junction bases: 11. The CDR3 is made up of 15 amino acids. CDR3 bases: TGTGCCAGCTCCCCCAGGGGACAGGTAAACAATGAGCAGTTCTTC. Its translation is CASSPRGQVNNEQFF.

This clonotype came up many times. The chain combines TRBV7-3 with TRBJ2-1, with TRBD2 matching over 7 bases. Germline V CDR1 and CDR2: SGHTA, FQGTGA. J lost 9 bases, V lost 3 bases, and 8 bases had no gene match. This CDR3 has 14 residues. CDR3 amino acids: CASSLEGGKGEQFF. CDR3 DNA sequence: TGTGCCAGCAGCTTGGAGGGAGGGAAGGGTGAGCAGTTCTTC.

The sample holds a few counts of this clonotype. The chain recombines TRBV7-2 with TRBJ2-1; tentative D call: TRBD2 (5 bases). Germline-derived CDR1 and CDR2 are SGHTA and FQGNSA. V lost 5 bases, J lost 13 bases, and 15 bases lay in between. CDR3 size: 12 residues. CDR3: CASSLTAERQFF. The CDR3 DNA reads TGTGCCAGCAGCCTCACAGCGGAGCGCCAGTTCTTC.

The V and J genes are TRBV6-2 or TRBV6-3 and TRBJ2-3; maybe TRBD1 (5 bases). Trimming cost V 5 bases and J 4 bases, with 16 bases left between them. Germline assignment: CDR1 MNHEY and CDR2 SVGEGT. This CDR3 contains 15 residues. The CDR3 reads CASSDPQGWADTQYF. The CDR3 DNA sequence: TGTGCCAGCAGTGACCCCCAGGGTTGGGCAGATACGCAGTATTTT.

This CDR3 is CASSLTAGTGARTDTQYF. The DNA of the CDR3 is TGTGCCAGCAGTTTAACGGCCGGGACAGGGGCCAGAACAGATACGCAGTATTTT. This chain links TRBV28 with TRBJ2-3; TRBD1 agrees at 10 bases. The CDR3 length is 18 residues. Per germline, CDR1 MDHEN and CDR2 SYDVKM. With V trimmed by 2 bases and J by 3 bases, 11 bases remained unmatched.

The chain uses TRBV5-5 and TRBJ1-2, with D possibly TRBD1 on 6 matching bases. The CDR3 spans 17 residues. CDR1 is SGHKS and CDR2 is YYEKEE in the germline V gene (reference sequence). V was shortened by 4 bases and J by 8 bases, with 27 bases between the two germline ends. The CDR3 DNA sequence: TGTGCCAGCAGCCCGGGGGGGCCAGCACCCCTTATTTGGGGCTACACCTTC. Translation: CASSPGGPAPLIWGYTF.

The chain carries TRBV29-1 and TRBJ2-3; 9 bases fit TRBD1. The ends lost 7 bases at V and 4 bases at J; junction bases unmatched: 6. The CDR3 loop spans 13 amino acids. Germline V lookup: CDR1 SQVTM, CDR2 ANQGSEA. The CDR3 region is CSAGQGTADTQYF. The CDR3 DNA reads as TGCAGCGCCGGACAGGGGACAGCAGATACGCAGTATTTT.

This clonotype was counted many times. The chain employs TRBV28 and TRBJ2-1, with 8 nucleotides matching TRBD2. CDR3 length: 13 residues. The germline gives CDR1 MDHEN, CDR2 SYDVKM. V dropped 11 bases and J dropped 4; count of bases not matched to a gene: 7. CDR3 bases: TGTGCCGGATCGGGGGGGTTTTACAATGAGCAGTTCTTC. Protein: CAGSGGFYNEQFF.

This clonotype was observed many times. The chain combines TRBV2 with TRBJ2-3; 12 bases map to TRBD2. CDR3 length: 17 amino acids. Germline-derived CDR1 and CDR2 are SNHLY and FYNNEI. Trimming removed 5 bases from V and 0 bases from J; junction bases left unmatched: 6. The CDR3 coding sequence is TGTGCCAGCAGTTCTTGGACTAGCGGGACTAGCACAGATACGCAGTATTTT. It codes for CASSSWTSGTSTDTQYF. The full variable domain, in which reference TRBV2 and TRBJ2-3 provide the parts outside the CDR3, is EPEVTQTPSHQVTQMGQEVILRCVPISNHLYFYWYRQILGQKVEFLVSFYNNEISEKSEIFDDQFSVERPDGSNFTLKIRSTKLEDSAMYFCASSSWTSGTSTDTQYFGPGTRLTVL.

CDR3 nucleotide sequence: TGTGCCAGCAGAGAGAACGCGGGGGGTGATCCTGAGCAGTTCTTC. Translating it yields CASRENAGGDPEQFF. The V gene is TRBV4-2, the J gene TRBJ2-1; 8 nucleotides line up with TRBD2. Germline V gives CDR1 LGHNA, CDR2 YNFKEQ. Unmatched junction bases numbered 13, after V lost 6 bases and J lost 9 bases. The CDR3 is made up of 15 amino acids.

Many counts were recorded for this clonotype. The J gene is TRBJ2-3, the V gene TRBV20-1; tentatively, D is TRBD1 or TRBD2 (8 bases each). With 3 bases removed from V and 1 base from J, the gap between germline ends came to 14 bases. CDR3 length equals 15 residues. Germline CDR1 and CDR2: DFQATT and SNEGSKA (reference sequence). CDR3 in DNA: TGCAGTGCTAGTACAGGGGGACTAGGCACAGATACGCAGTATTTT. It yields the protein CSASTGGLGTDTQYF.

CDR3 DNA: TGTGCCAGCAGCCCTGGTGCAAACCAAGAGACCCAGTACTTC. This codes for CASSPGANQETQYF. The chain recombines TRBV27 with TRBJ2-5; D call uncertain. The germline V and J ends were trimmed by 6 bases and 0 bases, with 11 bases remaining between them. CDR1 and CDR2 from the germline V gene are MNHEY and SMNVEV (reference sequence). CDR3 length: 14 amino acids.